The entry below describes one T cell receptor (beta chain). Its antigen is as yet unknown. The record originates from a study of response to subunit inactivated influenza vaccine. General observations from the study: It was suggested by the authors that few new T cells are recruited by each seasonal influenza vaccination.

This CDR3 region has 15 residues. Trimming cost V 4 bases and J 5 bases; bases outside gene matches: 5. Looked up from germline, CDR1 is SGHVS and CDR2 is FQNEAQ. From the RT-PCR reads, TCRdb called clonotypes with MiXCR, one entry per CDR3 protein. The sample consists of roughly 570,000 distinct CDR3 sequences, roughly 13% of them appearing once. This TCR was recovered from a man aged 50 or older who received an inactivated influenza vaccine. The sample was PBMCs from blood, taken roughly 46 days after vaccination. This chain joins TRBV7-8 and TRBJ2-1, with 10 bases aligning to TRBD1. The CDR3 region is CASSSGQGFDNEQFF. In DNA, the CDR3 is TGTGCCAGCAGCTCGGGACAGGGGTTTGACAATGAGCAGTTCTTC. Full variable domain (missing parts from reference TRBV7-8 and TRBJ2-1): GAGVSQSPRYKVAKRGQDVALRCDPISGHVSLFWYQQALGQGPEFLTYFQNEAQLDKSGLPSDRFFAERPEGSVSTLKIQRTQQEDSAVYLCASSSGQGFDNEQFFGPGTRLTVL.